The 28 T cell receptor beta chains presented below share a single source sample, sequenced in a study of blood T cell repertoires in COVID-19. The protocol was immunoSEQ multiplex PCR, while the TCRdb copy is restricted to in-frame clones and leaves out a portion. The sample has roughly 350,000 clones, approximately 89% seen once; the top ten hold 8% to 13%. Sequencing used peripheral blood. The receptors originated from a woman in her 30s with COVID-19, enrolled during active disease.

This chain uses TRBV6-5 with TRBJ2-6; D is unclear. V lost 0 bases to trimming and J lost 5 bases, with 2 bases between them. CDR1 is MNHEY, CDR2 SVGAGI, per germline. The length of the CDR3 is 13 residues. The CDR3 DNA reads TGTGCCAGCAGTTACTCCTGGGCCAACGTCCTGACTTTC. This sequence encodes CASSYSWANVLTF.

The V gene is TRBV5-4, the J gene TRBJ2-6, with a weak D call TRBD1 (5 bases). The CDR3 is 19 residues long. Germline V lookup: CDR1 SGHNT, CDR2 YYREEE (reference sequence). V was trimmed by 0 bases and J by 3 bases, leaving 19 bases between them. The CDR3 sequence is CASSLVELGRGDGANVLTF. CDR3 bases: TGTGCCAGCAGCTTGGTGGAATTGGGGCGCGGAGATGGGGCCAACGTCCTGACTTTC.

The rearrangement uses TRBV5-4 and TRBJ1-3; no reliable D call. CDR3 length: 17 amino acids. The V end lost 2 bases, the J end lost 0 bases, and 15 bases lay between the germline ends. CDR1 is SGHNT and CDR2 is YYREEE in the germline V gene (reference sequence). CDR3 DNA sequence: TGTGCCAGCAGCTTACCGTCGGCGGGCTCCTCTGGAAACACCATATATTTT. This sequence encodes CASSLPSAGSSGNTIYF.

The V call is TRBV14, the J call TRBJ2-5; no reliable D call. The CDR3 has 12 residues. V shed 1 base and J shed 7 bases, with 7 bases lying between them. Germline CDR1 SGHDN, CDR2 FVKESK. CDR3 in amino acids: CASSQGRGTQYF. In DNA, the CDR3 is TGTGCCAGCAGCCAAGGGAGAGGGACCCAGTACTTC.

The V and J genes are TRBV28 and TRBJ1-4; perhaps TRBD1 as D (5 bases). Trimming removed 3 bases from V and 14 bases from J, with 16 bases in between. The CDR3 covers 13 residues. From germline, CDR1 is MDHEN and CDR2 SYDVKM. CDR3 region: CASSFPSGSVLFF. CDR3 coding DNA: TGTGCCAGCAGTTTCCCATCAGGGTCGGTCCTGTTTTTT.

The chain is built from TRBV28 and TRBJ1-1; no clear D. This CDR3 region has 12 residues. Trimming stripped 6 bases from V and 1 base from J, with 6 bases between. Germline lookup yields CDR1 MDHEN and CDR2 SYDVKM. As DNA, the CDR3 is TGTGCCAGCAGGGTGCGGAACACTGAAGCTTTCTTT. It specifies CASRVRNTEAFF.

Turning to this clone: Other DNA sequences in this sample translate to the same CDR3. This rearrangement joins TRBV7-9 to TRBJ2-3; 9 nucleotides align to TRBD2. The CDR3 length is 15 residues. Looked up from germline, CDR1 is SEHNR and CDR2 is FQNEAQ (reference sequence). Trimming cost V 1 base and J 1 base; bases outside gene matches: 0. The CDR3 protein is CASSLGTSGTDTQYF. The DNA for the CDR3 is TGTGCCAGCAGCTTAGGGACTAGCGGCACAGATACGCAGTATTTT.

J is TRBJ2-5 and V is TRBV28; 7 bases agree with TRBD2. V was clipped by 4 bases and J by 4 bases; unmatched bases: 9. CDR3 size: 15 residues. Germline assignment: CDR1 MDHEN and CDR2 SYDVKM. CDR3 sequence: CASSSGGFGTETQYF. CDR3 bases: TGTGCCAGCAGTTCCGGGGGGTTTGGGACAGAGACCCAGTACTTC.

The chain employs TRBV11-3 and TRBJ2-7; D is perhaps TRBD1 (5 bases). V lost 1 base, J lost 5 bases, and 12 bases lay in between. Germline CDR1 is SGHNT and CDR2 is YENEEA. The CDR3 consists of 14 residues. The CDR3 spells CASSLGTYPHEQYF. In DNA, the CDR3 is TGTGCCAGCAGCTTAGGGACATACCCCCACGAGCAGTACTTC.

CDR3 sequence (DNA): TGTGCCAGCAGTAGCTTGTCCGGCCGGACTGAAGCTTTCTTT. Its protein product is CASSSLSGRTEAFF. The rearrangement uses TRBV13 and TRBJ1-1, with D unresolved. CDR3 length: 14 residues. V lost 6 bases and J lost 5, with 16 bases in between. Per the germline V gene, CDR1 is PRHDT and CDR2 is FYEKMQ (reference sequence).

The genes are TRBV28 and TRBJ1-1; 9 bases align to TRBD1. With V trimmed by 5 bases and J by 7 bases, 23 bases remained unmatched. The germline V gene encodes CDR1 MDHEN and CDR2 SYDVKM. The CDR3 spans 19 residues. DNA of the CDR3: TGTGCCAGCAGTCCCCTTTTAATGATTTCCGGGACAGGGTTGAGTGAAGCTTTCTTT. Translating it yields CASSPLLMISGTGLSEAFF.

This clone appeared a few times. Other nucleotide sequences from this sample produce the same CDR3. V and J are TRBV28 and TRBJ2-7; unclear D gene. CDR1 is MDHEN and CDR2 is SYDVKM in the germline V gene. The V gene lost 6 bases and the J gene lost 0 bases, with 9 bases spanning the gap. This CDR3 comprises 13 residues. This chain's CDR3 is CASSLSSSYEQYF. CDR3 sequence (DNA): TGTGCCAGCAGCCTTTCTAGCTCCTACGAGCAGTACTTC. Combining the CDR3 with reference TRBV28 and TRBJ2-7 gives the whole variable domain DVKVTQSSRYLVKRTGEKVFLECVQDMDHENMFWYRQDPGLGLRLIYFSYDVKMKEKGDIPEGYSVSREKKERFSLILESASTNQTSMYLCASSLSSSYEQYFGPGTRLTVT.

V and J are TRBV11-3 and TRBJ2-5, with D possibly being TRBD2 (6 bases). This CDR3 comprises 14 residues. Per germline, CDR1 SGHNT and CDR2 YENEEA. Trimming left V 1 base short and J 5 bases short, with 11 bases between. The CDR3 nucleotides read TGTGCCAGCAGCTTAGGAGCGGGCCACGAGACCCAGTACTTC. Residues: CASSLGAGHETQYF.

The V and J genes are TRBV7-8 and TRBJ1-6; tentative D call: TRBD1 (6 bases). In germline, CDR1 is SGHVS, CDR2 FQNEAQ. This CDR3 is built from 14 residues. Between the trimmed V and J ends, which lost 3 bases and 9 bases, there was a span of 12 bases. This chain's CDR3 is CASSLGGASSPLHF. DNA of the CDR3: TGTGCCAGCAGCTTGGGGGGGGCCAGTTCACCCCTCCACTTT.

V and J are TRBV7-8 and TRBJ2-1; 7 bases map to TRBD2. Losses at the gene ends were 2 bases for V and 6 bases for J; bases not matched to a gene: 4. There are 14 residues in the CDR3. Looked up from germline, CDR1 is SGHVS and CDR2 is FQNEAQ. In nucleotides, the CDR3 is TGTGCCAGCAGCTTACGAGGGAGGGCCAATGAGCAGTTCTTC. Its protein product is CASSLRGRANEQFF. The variable domain in full, completed from reference TRBV7-8 and TRBJ2-1, reads GAGVSQSPRYKVAKRGQDVALRCDPISGHVSLFWYQQALGQGPEFLTYFQNEAQLDKSGLPSDRFFAERPEGSVSTLKIQRTQQEDSAVYLCASSLRGRANEQFFGPGTRLTVL.

The chain links TRBV7-9 to TRBJ1-5; 7 nucleotides match TRBD1. The CDR3 extends over 15 amino acids. Germline V CDR1 and CDR2: SEHNR, FQNEAQ (reference sequence). J was trimmed by 6 bases and V by 5 bases; bases with no gene match: 10. In DNA form, the CDR3 reads TGTGCCAGCAGCCGTGGACAGGACCCAATTCAGCCCCAGCATTTT. Translated: CASSRGQDPIQPQHF.

The chain couples TRBV5-1 to TRBJ1-4; TRBD1 aligns across 10 bases. Germline V CDR1 and CDR2: SGHRS, YFSETQ. Unmatched junction bases numbered 4, after V lost 5 bases and J lost 3 bases. This CDR3 contains 15 residues. The CDR3 loop is CASSRGQGANEKLFF. CDR3 nucleotides: TGCGCCAGCAGTCGCGGACAGGGGGCTAATGAAAAACTGTTTTTT. Using reference TRBV5-1 and TRBJ1-4 for the parts outside the CDR3, the full variable domain is KAGVTQTPRYLIKTRGQQVTLSCSPISGHRSVSWYQQTPGQGLQFLFEYFSETQRNKGNFPGRFSGRQFSNSRSEMNVSTLELGDSALYLCASSRGQGANEKLFFGSGTQLSVL.

The chain carries TRBV11-2 and TRBJ2-7; D is perhaps TRBD1 (6 bases). The ends were cut back, 5 bases at V and 6 bases at J, with 14 bases in the middle. The CDR3 has 13 residues. Germline-derived CDR1 and CDR2 are SGHAT and FQNNGV. The CDR3 protein is CASSINRAGEQYF. The CDR3 region has the DNA TGTGCCAGCAGCATTAACAGGGCCGGCGAGCAGTACTTC.

Worth noting for this clone: In the same sample, other DNA sequences code for this CDR3. The chain has TRBV3-1 (or the pseudogene TRBV3-2) and TRBJ2-3; D is unresolved. V shed 2 bases and J shed 0 bases, with 3 bases lying between them. Per germline, CDR1 LGHDT and CDR2 YNNKEL (reference sequence). The CDR3 consists of 13 residues. The CDR3 here is CASSQLSTDTQYF. CDR3 coding DNA: TGTGCCAGCAGCCAACTTAGCACAGATACGCAGTATTTT.

The chain carries TRBV28 and TRBJ2-7; D is possibly TRBD1 (6 bases). Germline CDR1 MDHEN, CDR2 SYDVKM. V was trimmed by 6 bases and J by 3 bases, leaving 15 bases between them. This CDR3 is 14 amino acids long. The DNA of the CDR3 is TGTGCCAGCAGCCCCGGACAGAAGTTCTACGAGCAGTACTTC. This encodes CASSPGQKFYEQYF.

This chain links TRBV9 with TRBJ1-6; 7 bases agree with TRBD1. Trimming removed 0 bases from V and 7 bases from J; junction bases left unmatched: 7. The germline V gene encodes CDR1 SGDLS and CDR2 YYNGEE. This CDR3 has 16 amino acids. CDR3 in DNA: TGTGCCAGCAGCGTAGATCCCCAGGGGGTAAATTCACCCCTCCACTTT. Translation gives CASSVDPQGVNSPLHF.

The CDR3 sequence is CAISETGGGSSYEQYF. The CDR3 coding sequence is TGTGCCATCAGTGAAACAGGAGGGGGCTCCTCCTACGAGCAGTACTTC. The rearrangement links TRBV10-3 to TRBJ2-7; D possibly corresponds to TRBD1 (7 bases). The CDR3 length is 16 residues. Trimming took 3 bases from V and 0 from J, leaving 15 bases between them. CDR1 is ENHRY and CDR2 is SYGVKD in the germline V gene.

The rearrangement joins TRBV10-2 to TRBJ1-6; the D gene is possibly TRBD1 (6 bases). V lost 6 bases and J lost 12, with 12 bases in between. CDR1 is WSHSY, CDR2 SAAADI, per germline. The CDR3 covers 12 residues. Here the CDR3 DNA reads TGCGCCAGCAGAACAGGGCTGGAACCCCTCCACTTT. This gives the protein CASRTGLEPLHF.

The chain uses TRBV30 and TRBJ2-1; 9 bases align to TRBD1. This CDR3 has 15 amino acids. V trimming: 2 bases; J trimming: 1 base; junction bases outside the gene matches: 3. CDR1 is GTSNPN and CDR2 is SVGIG in the germline V gene (reference sequence). Written as DNA, the CDR3 is TGTGCCTGGAGTACGGGACAGGGATCCTACAATGAGCAGTTCTTC. Translating it yields CAWSTGQGSYNEQFF.

The gene calls are TRBV30 and TRBJ1-2; TRBD1 agrees at 9 bases. From germline, CDR1 is GTSNPN and CDR2 SVGIG (reference sequence). J was trimmed by 5 bases and V by 2 bases; bases with no gene match: 6. This CDR3 contains 14 residues. The CDR3 nucleotides are TGTGCCTGGAGTTTCCGGACAGGGGAGTATGGCTACACCTTC. It is translated as CAWSFRTGEYGYTF. The whole variable domain, filled in from reference TRBV30 and TRBJ1-2, reads SQTIHQWPATLVQPVGSPLSLECTVEGTSNPNLYWYRQAAGRGLQLLFYSVGIGQISSEVPQNLSASRPQDRQFILSSKKLLLSDSGFYLCAWSFRTGEYGYTFGSGTRLTVV.

V gene TRBV27 combines with J gene TRBJ2-7; 11 bases align to TRBD2. CDR3 length: 15 residues. The germline V gene has CDR1 MNHEY and CDR2 SMNVEV (reference sequence). The V gene end was trimmed by 3 bases and the J gene end by 5 bases; junction bases not matched to a gene: 6. CDR3 protein: CASSFLAGGPHEQYF. CDR3 DNA sequence: TGTGCCAGCAGTTTTTTAGCGGGAGGGCCCCACGAGCAGTACTTC.

The J gene is TRBJ1-5, the V gene TRBV6-5; 7 bases fit TRBD1. Unmatched junction bases numbered 1, after V lost 7 bases and J lost 7 bases. The CDR3 length is 11 residues. CDR1 and CDR2 from the germline V gene are MNHEY and SVGAGI. The CDR3: CASNRGQPQHF. Here the CDR3 DNA reads TGTGCCAGCAACAGGGGCCAGCCCCAGCATTTT.

This clone has more than one count but fewer than ten. The chain employs TRBV6-6 and TRBJ1-4, with D possibly TRBD1 on 6 matching bases. Deletions cut 5 bases from V and 0 bases from J, with 16 bases between. CDR3 length: 17 amino acids. In germline, CDR1 is MNHNY, CDR2 SVGAGI (reference sequence). The CDR3 here is CASSLQGLVATNEKLFF. In DNA form, the CDR3 reads TGTGCCAGCAGTCTTCAGGGGCTGGTCGCAACTAATGAAAAACTGTTTTTT.